The 5 T cell receptor beta chains presented below share a single source sample, sequenced in a study of cytomegalovirus exposure and HLA in healthy donors. The primer mix had 60 Vbeta and 13 Jbeta primers. Assay used: immunoSEQ multiplex PCR; TCRdb lists only in-frame clones, some missing. The sample gives about 160,000 clones, approximately 80% of which show up once; 1.5% to 2% is in the top ten. The sample consisted of PBMCs. Receptor source: a woman between 18 and 30 years old in good health and CMV-seronegative.

V and J are TRBV28 and TRBJ1-1, with D hard to call. This CDR3 comprises 15 residues. Germline V lookup: CDR1 MDHEN, CDR2 SYDVKM. V lost 7 bases, J lost 1 base, and 16 bases lay in between. The CDR3 DNA reads TGTGCCAGCACCCTGACGGGGATGGGGAACACTGAAGCTTTCTTT. This sequence encodes CASTLTGMGNTEAFF. Full variable domain (remainder filled in from reference TRBV28 and TRBJ1-1): DVKVTQSSRYLVKRTGEKVFLECVQDMDHENMFWYRQDPGLGLRLIYFSYDVKMKEKGDIPEGYSVSREKKERFSLILESASTNQTSMYLCASTLTGMGNTEAFFGQGTRLTVV.

This rearrangement joins TRBV28 to TRBJ1-1; a possible D gene is TRBD1 (5 bases). This CDR3 has 14 amino acids. Germline CDR1 and CDR2: MDHEN and SYDVKM. Trimming stripped 4 bases from V and 0 bases from J, with 9 bases between. The CDR3 reads CASSWGGVNTEAFF. Here the CDR3 DNA reads TGTGCCAGCAGTTGGGGAGGGGTGAACACTGAAGCTTTCTTT. The full variable domain, with the rest looked up from reference TRBV28 and TRBJ1-1, is DVKVTQSSRYLVKRTGEKVFLECVQDMDHENMFWYRQDPGLGLRLIYFSYDVKMKEKGDIPEGYSVSREKKERFSLILESASTNQTSMYLCASSWGGVNTEAFFGQGTRLTVV.

The J gene is TRBJ1-2, the V gene TRBV5-4, with TRBD1 matching 10 bases. The CDR3 has 17 residues. J gave up 4 bases and V 2 bases, and 11 bases lay outside the gene matches. The germline CDR1 and CDR2 sequences are SGHNT and YYREEE (reference sequence). The CDR3 DNA follows: TGTGCCAGCAGCTTTGGTGGACAGGGGGGACCCCTCTATGGCTACACCTTC. Translation: CASSFGGQGGPLYGYTF.

The genes are TRBV2 and TRBJ2-7, with 7 bases identical to TRBD2. V shed 8 bases, J shed 0 bases, and the junction held 13 bases outside the gene matches. In germline, CDR1 is SNHLY, CDR2 FYNNEI. The CDR3 is 16 amino acids. CDR3 coding DNA: TGTGCCAGCGCCGATGTCGGCGGGAGTGCCTCCTACGAGCAGTACTTC. As protein: CASADVGGSASYEQYF.

The table lists this clone with a count of one. This sequence joins TRBV5-6 and TRBJ2-7, with 7 bases identical to TRBD1. Germline CDR1 and CDR2: SGHDT and YYEEEE. V gave up 4 bases and J gave up 4 bases; unmatched junction bases: 11. This CDR3 comprises 15 residues. CDR3 DNA: TGTGCCAGCAGCCCCCTGGTAAGGGGGCGATACGAGCAGTACTTC. Residues: CASSPLVRGRYEQYF.